This record looks at one T cell receptor (beta chain) sequence and its context. The CDR3 is 13 amino acids. CDR1 and CDR2 from the germline V gene are LNHDA and SQIVND (reference sequence). Trimming took 8 bases from V and 2 from J; bases not matched to a gene: 6. The data stem from a study of human CD4 T cells and Enterobacteriaceae. The assay was immunoSEQ multiplex PCR, and TCRdb's table has in-frame clones only and misses some. The table records tens of thousands of clones, approximately 84% of them present only once. Memory CD4+ T cells were sorted as all CD4+ cells except CD45RA+CCR7+CD95- naive cells, over 95% pure.

The chain links TRBV19 to TRBJ2-7; 7 nucleotides match TRBD2. Input material: memory CD4+ T cells from blood. This TCR derives from a human donor in good health. CDR3 sequence: CASGTTGAYEQYF. The CDR3 DNA follows: TGTGCCAGTGGGACTACAGGTGCCTACGAGCAGTACTTC.